This TCR beta chain was retrieved from a study of blood T cell repertoires in COVID-19. Across the study: Spain, Italy and the United States supplied samples that represented acute and convalescent COVID-19. T cells, B-cell-depleted T cells, or PBMCs provided the cDNA or gDNA that served as material.

In the source study's methods: Amplified reference gene primers provided the basis for estimating nucleated cell counts. This table comes from immunoSEQ multiplex PCR, and its TCRdb copy is limited to in-frame clones, with some not included. V and J calls and clone size are given by that table; D and trimming were obtained from the DNA. Of about 120,000 clones listed, roughly 83% are singletons. Trimming stripped 3 bases from V and 0 bases from J, with 12 bases between. This CDR3 is built from 16 residues. Germline V gives CDR1 SGHVS, CDR2 FQNEAQ. Sequencing was performed on peripheral blood. The rearrangement uses TRBV7-8 and TRBJ2-1, with D possibly being TRBD2 (6 bases). This clonotype was obtained from a woman of 80 years or more with acute or convalescent COVID-19. The CDR3 sequence: CASSFDERASYNEQFF. CDR3 nucleotides: TGTGCCAGCAGCTTCGATGAGCGGGCCTCCTACAATGAGCAGTTCTTC.